Below are 17 T cell receptor beta chains sequenced from a single sample in a study of T cells in tuberculosis. Produced via immunoSEQ multiplex PCR; TCRdb's table is partial and in-frame only. The table lists about 59,000 clones, approximately 81% of them singletons. Thawed, overnight-rested PBMC were stained with GMM-loaded CD1B tetramer, viability dye and anti-CD3, then sorted. C32 glucose monomycolate from Rhodococcus equi was loaded onto the CD1B tetramers. The sequenced sample consisted of CD1b-GMM tetramer-negative cells sorted from PBMCs. Receptors were obtained from an adult woman with latent tuberculosis.

The chain carries TRBV7-2 and TRBJ2-1, with TRBD2 matching over 10 bases. J gave up 3 bases and V 5 bases, and 4 bases lay outside the gene matches. The CDR3 loop spans 15 amino acids. The germline CDR1 and CDR2 sequences are SGHTA and FQGNSA. CDR3 nucleotides: TGTGCCAGCAGCGATAGCGGGAGGTACTACAATGAGCAGTTCTTC. It specifies CASSDSGRYYNEQFF.

The chain has TRBV18 and TRBJ2-1, with 8 bases aligning to TRBD2. The CDR3 spans 13 residues. Trimming at V came to 5 bases and at J to 3 bases, leaving 0 bases not matched to a gene. Germline CDR1 KGHSH, CDR2 LQKENI. The CDR3 sequence is CASSTSGYNEQFF. The CDR3, as DNA: TGTGCCAGCTCAACTAGCGGCTACAATGAGCAGTTCTTC.

The chain is built from TRBV7-3 and TRBJ2-1; D perhaps matches TRBD2 (6 bases). Trimming pared 6 bases from V and 9 bases from J, leaving 15 bases between. Germline CDR1 reads SGHTA; CDR2 reads FQGTGA. CDR3 length equals 13 residues. The CDR3 nucleotides are TGTGCCAGCAGTCCGACTAGTGCGGGTGAGCAGTTCTTC. It yields the protein CASSPTSAGEQFF.

A few counts support this clone. The V gene is TRBV11-1, the J gene TRBJ2-7, with D possibly TRBD1 on 6 matching bases. This CDR3 has 13 residues. Between the trimmed V and J ends, which lost 4 bases and 6 bases, there was a span of 13 bases. Germline V gene data show CDR1 as SGHAT and CDR2 as FQDESV (reference sequence). CDR3 DNA: TGTGCCAGCAGCTCCTATACAGGGCCCGAGCAGTACTTC. Its protein product is CASSSYTGPEQYF.

The chain recombines TRBV7-6 with TRBJ2-3, with D perhaps TRBD1 (6 bases). This CDR3 is 14 amino acids long. Trimming left V 3 bases short and J 0 bases short, with 7 bases between. The germline V gene encodes CDR1 SGHVS and CDR2 FNYEAQ. This CDR3 reads CASSFQGSTDTQYF. The CDR3 DNA reads TGTGCCAGCAGCTTCCAGGGGAGCACAGATACGCAGTATTTT.

This chain joins TRBV2 and TRBJ2-6; TRBD1 matches 12 bases. CDR3 length: 17 residues. CDR1 is SNHLY, CDR2 FYNNEI, per germline. J lost 2 bases, V lost 5 bases, and 4 bases had no gene match. CDR3 coding DNA: TGTGCCAGCAGTCGGGGACAGGGGGCGGCTGGGGCCAACGTCCTGACTTTC. Residues: CASSRGQGAAGANVLTF.

This chain links TRBV2 with TRBJ2-1, with TRBD2 as a possible D gene (6 bases). The CDR3 is 17 amino acids. V was pared by 2 bases and J by 0 bases, with 14 bases between. Germline loops: CDR1 SNHLY, CDR2 FYNNEI. CDR3 sequence (DNA): TGTGCCAGCAGTGAATCAACTCTAGCGAGCTCCTACAATGAGCAGTTCTTC. Translated, it gives CASSESTLASSYNEQFF.

The chain has TRBV5-1 and TRBJ2-1; 11 bases fit TRBD2. Germline V gene data show CDR1 as SGHRS and CDR2 as YFSETQ. After removal of 0 bases from V and 4 bases from J, the junction contained 9 bases not matched to a gene. The length of the CDR3 is 18 residues. CDR3 residues: CASSLGLAGRRIYNEQFF. The CDR3 nucleotides are TGCGCCAGCAGCTTGGGACTAGCGGGACGTCGCATTTACAATGAGCAGTTCTTC.

This clone was recorded a few times. The V call is TRBV2, the J call TRBJ2-3; TRBD2 is a possible D gene (5 bases). Germline values: CDR1 SNHLY, CDR2 FYNNEI. This CDR3 is built from 15 residues. The germline V and J ends were trimmed by 4 bases and 7 bases, with 18 bases remaining between them. The CDR3 coding sequence is TGTGCCAGCAGTGCTGGAGCGGCCTCATCTCATACGCAGTATTTT. This codes for CASSAGAASSHTQYF.

The chain uses TRBV2 and TRBJ1-4; TRBD1 might be the D (5 bases). From germline, CDR1 is SNHLY and CDR2 FYNNEI. Between the trimmed V and J ends, which lost 6 bases and 6 bases, there was a span of 14 bases. The CDR3 sequence is 14 residues long. The CDR3 region is CASRLSGTYEKLFF. CDR3 nucleotides: TGTGCCAGCAGGCTCAGCGGGACTTATGAAAAACTGTTTTTT.

V is TRBV7-9 and J is TRBJ2-3, with a possible D match to TRBD2 (5 bases). The CDR3 extends over 14 amino acids. Germline CDR1 SEHNR, CDR2 FQNEAQ (reference sequence). V lost 1 base and J lost 5, with 10 bases in between. CDR3 nucleotides: TGTGCCAGCAGCTTAGGGCTAGCTATAGATACGCAGTATTTT. Amino acid sequence: CASSLGLAIDTQYF.

This chain joins TRBV29-1 and TRBJ2-2, with a possible D match to TRBD2 (6 bases). CDR1 and CDR2 from the germline V gene are SQVTM and ANQGSEA. CDR3 length: 15 residues. V was cut by 6 bases and J by 2 bases, with 16 bases left in between. The CDR3 protein is CSVDSGSGNTGELFF. DNA for the CDR3: TGCAGCGTCGACTCCGGGAGCGGAAACACCGGGGAGCTGTTTTTT.

V usage is TRBV11-2 and J usage is TRBJ1-2, with TRBD1 as a possible D gene (6 bases). Germline V gene lookup returns CDR1 SGHAT and CDR2 FQNNGV. The CDR3 runs 15 residues. Trimming left V 0 bases short and J 4 bases short, with 12 bases between. The CDR3 DNA reads as TGTGCCAGCAGCTTAGATCGAACAGGGTTCTATGGCTACACCTTC. Residues: CASSLDRTGFYGYTF.

The chain carries TRBV7-7 and TRBJ2-5; 8 positions match TRBD1. This CDR3 is 15 amino acids long. Germline V CDR1 and CDR2: SSHAT, FNYEAQ (reference sequence). The trim removed 4 bases at V and 0 bases at J, leaving 4 bases unmatched. This CDR3 is CASSSRTGYQETQYF. CDR3 DNA: TGTGCCAGCAGCTCTCGGACAGGGTACCAAGAGACCCAGTACTTC.

CDR3 protein: CASSLGQGSNQPQHF. Here the CDR3 DNA reads TGTGCCAGCAGCCTCGGACAGGGGAGCAATCAGCCCCAGCATTTT. The gene calls are TRBV7-2 and TRBJ1-5; TRBD1 matches at 9 bases. Trimming took 5 bases from V and 1 from J; bases not matched to a gene: 3. CDR1 and CDR2 (germline): SGHTA, FQGNSA. CDR3 length equals 15 residues. The whole variable domain, remainder taken from reference TRBV7-2 and TRBJ1-5, is GAGVSQSPSNKVTEKGKDVELRCDPISGHTALYWYRQSLGQGLEFLIYFQGNSAPDKSGLPSDRFSAERTGGSVSTLTIQRTQQEDSAVYLCASSLGQGSNQPQHFGDGTRLSIL.

The genes are TRBV5-1 and TRBJ2-2, with 9 positions matching TRBD2. The CDR3 totals 14 residues. Germline lookup yields CDR1 SGHRS and CDR2 YFSETQ. V trimming: 2 bases; J trimming: 4 bases; junction bases outside the gene matches: 0. DNA for the CDR3: TGCGCCAGCAGCTTAGCGGGGGGCACCGGGGAGCTGTTTTTT. This codes for CASSLAGGTGELFF.

This clone appeared once. The V and J genes are TRBV29-1 and TRBJ1-2; 10 nucleotides agree with TRBD1. The germline V gene encodes CDR1 SQVTM and CDR2 ANQGSEA. J was trimmed by 10 bases and V by 1 base; bases with no gene match: 6. The CDR3 length is 13 residues. In nucleotides, the CDR3 is TGCAGCGTTGAAGCGGGACAGGGGCGAGACTACACCTTC. Translated: CSVEAGQGRDYTF.